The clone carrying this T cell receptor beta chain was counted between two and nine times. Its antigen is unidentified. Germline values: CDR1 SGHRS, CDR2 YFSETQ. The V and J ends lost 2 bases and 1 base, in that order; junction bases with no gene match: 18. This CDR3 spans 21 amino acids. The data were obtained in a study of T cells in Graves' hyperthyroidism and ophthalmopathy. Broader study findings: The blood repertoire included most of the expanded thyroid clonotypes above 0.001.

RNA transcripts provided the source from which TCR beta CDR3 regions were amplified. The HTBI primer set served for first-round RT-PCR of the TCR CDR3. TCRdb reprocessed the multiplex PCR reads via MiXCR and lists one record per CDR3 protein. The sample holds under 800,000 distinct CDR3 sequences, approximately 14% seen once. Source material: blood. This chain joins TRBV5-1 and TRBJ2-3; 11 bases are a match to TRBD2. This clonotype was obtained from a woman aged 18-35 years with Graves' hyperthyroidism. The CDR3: CASSFTVGLAGGIRRTDTQYF. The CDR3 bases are TGCGCCAGCAGCTTTACCGTAGGACTAGCGGGCGGGATTAGGCGCACAGATACGCAGTATTTT.